This is a list of T cell receptor beta chains from one sample in a study of beta chain features in type 1 diabetes. Assay used: immunoSEQ multiplex PCR; TCRdb lists only in-frame clones, some missing. Counted here are hundreds of thousands of clones, 10% to 15% occurring once; the ten biggest clones make up roughly 0.017%. Sequenced: naive CD4+ T cells from blood. Source of these receptors: a man aged 18 to 29 in good health. Each CDR3 is given with its conserved first and last residue. Fields, in order: D gene, V gene, J gene, clone size, CDR3 DNA, CDR3 protein. A D gene is named only where the DNA matches it firmly. Clone sizes are given selectively: once, few, many, or a class where the clone is expanded.

-	TRBV25-1	TRBJ2-7	-	TGTGCCAGCAGTGAAGTATTAGCCCGGCAGTACTTC	CASSEVLARQYF
TRBD1	TRBV30	TRBJ2-7	few	TGTGCCTGGAGCCAGGACAGGGCAACCGAGCAGTACTTC	CAWSQDRATEQYF
-	TRBV5-1	TRBJ2-7	few	TGCGCCAGCAGCCAAGCCACAGGGCAACAATACTACGAGCAGTACTTC	CASSQATGQQYYEQYF
-	TRBV7-9	TRBJ1-3	few	TGTGCCAGCAGCCCAAGCGCGGGGCCTGGAAACACCATATATTTT	CASSPSAGPGNTIYF
-	TRBV30	TRBJ2-3	few	TGTGCCTGGACAGGGAACACAGATACGCAGTATTTT	CAWTGNTDTQYF
-	TRBV30	TRBJ1-3	-	TGTGCCTGGAGTGTACTTTCCGGCTCTGGAAACACCATATATTTT	CAWSVLSGSGNTIYF
TRBD1	TRBV7-6	TRBJ1-6	-	TGTGCCAGCAGCTTAGCCCGACAGGGGAGGTCACCCCTCCACTTT	CASSLARQGRSPLHF
TRBD2	TRBV10-3	TRBJ2-1	-	TGTGCCATCAGTGGGGGTCTCAGCGGGGGCAGGAATGAGCAGTTCTTC	CAISGGLSGGRNEQFF
TRBD1	TRBV19	TRBJ2-7	few	TGTGCCAGTAGTATAAGGGACAGCGCCTACGAGCAGTACTTC	CASSIRDSAYEQYF
-	TRBV19	TRBJ1-1	-	TGTGCCAGTAGTATAAGACAGATGAACACTGAAGCTTTCTTT	CASSIRQMNTEAFF
TRBD2	TRBV30	TRBJ2-5	-	TGTGCCTGGAGGCCGGGACTAGGGGTTCAAGAGACCCAGTACTTC	CAWRPGLGVQETQYF
TRBD1	TRBV4-3	TRBJ2-3	-	TGCGCCAGCAGCCAAGAGACAGGGGTACGCACAGATACGCAGTATTTT	CASSQETGVRTDTQYF
-	TRBV28	TRBJ1-3	few	TGTGCCAGCAGTTTGTCACAGGGAATCTCTGGAAACACCATATATTTT	CASSLSQGISGNTIYF
-	TRBV11-2	TRBJ2-1	few	TGTGCCAGCAGTTCGGCAGGGCCTGAGCAGTTCTTC	CASSSAGPEQFF
TRBD2	TRBV10-3	TRBJ2-1	-	TGTGCCATCTCTAGCGGGAGCTCCTACAATGAGCAGTTCTTC	CAISSGSSYNEQFF
-	TRBV7-6	TRBJ2-1	-	TGTGCCAGCAGCTCGGGGACATCCAGCTCCTACAATGAGCAGTTCTTC	CASSSGTSSSYNEQFF
TRBD1	TRBV30	TRBJ1-6	-	TGTGCCTGGAGTGTAACGGGACAGGGGCCCATTTATTATCCCCTCCACTTT	CAWSVTGQGPIYYPLHF
TRBD1	TRBV19	TRBJ2-7	-	TGTGCCAGTAGTCATAGGACAGGACTCTACGAGCAGTACTTC	CASSHRTGLYEQYF
TRBD2	TRBV28	TRBJ2-1	few	TGTGCCAGCAGTTTAGTTAGCGGGAGGGGAACCTACAATGAGCAGTTCTTC	CASSLVSGRGTYNEQFF
TRBD1	TRBV5-1	TRBJ2-3	-	TGCGCCAGCAGCCTGGAACAGGGGGTCAATACGCAGTATTTT	CASSLEQGVNTQYF
-	TRBV25-1	TRBJ1-1	few	TGTGCCAGCAGGGGAGGGACGGGGAACACTGAAGCTTTCTTT	CASRGGTGNTEAFF
-	TRBV5-1	TRBJ2-2	-	TGCGCCAGCAGCGAACTACAGAACACCGGGGAGCTGTTTTTT	CASSELQNTGELFF
TRBD1	TRBV5-4	TRBJ2-7	few	TGTGCCAGCAGCTCTACGGGACAGGGGGCGCTTGAGCAGTACTTC	CASSSTGQGALEQYF
TRBD1	TRBV30	TRBJ2-3	few	TGTGCCTGGAGAGAGACAGGGTGGACAGATACGCAGTATTTT	CAWRETGWTDTQYF
TRBD1	TRBV2	TRBJ1-6	few	TGTGCCAGCGGACAGGAACATAATTCACCCCTCCACTTT	CASGQEHNSPLHF
-	TRBV9	TRBJ2-3	few	TGTGCCAGCAGCGTTGGGGGGGCTAGGAGGGATACGCAGTATTTT	CASSVGGARRDTQYF
-	TRBV7-2	TRBJ2-7	few	TGTGCCAGCAGCTCGTTAGCGGCGTTGGCGGAGCAGTACTTC	CASSSLAALAEQYF
TRBD2	TRBV4-2	TRBJ2-1	few	TGTGCCAGCAGCCCGGGAGGGAAAGGGTATGGCTCCTACAATGAGCAGTTCTTC	CASSPGGKGYGSYNEQFF
-	TRBV18	TRBJ1-1	-	TGTGCCAGCTCACCTTCAGGGCTTGACACTGAAGCTTTCTTT	CASSPSGLDTEAFF
-	TRBV6-5	TRBJ2-7	few	TGTGCCAGTAGAACACCTCAGGGTCACGAGCAGTACTTC	CASRTPQGHEQYF
TRBD2	TRBV15	TRBJ2-5	-	TGTGCCACCAGCAGCGGCCTCGGGACTAGCTCAGAAGAGACCCAGTACTTC	CATSSGLGTSSEETQYF
-	TRBV9	TRBJ1-3	-	TGTGCCAGCAGCGTAGATTGGGGCCCTGGAAACACCATATATTTT	CASSVDWGPGNTIYF
TRBD1	TRBV5-4	TRBJ1-2	few	TGTGCCAGCAGCTCCCAGGGGGGCTATGGCTACACCTTC	CASSSQGGYGYTF
-	TRBV7-2	TRBJ2-2	-	TGTGCCAGCAGCCGCAATACAGGGTGGATCGGGGAGCTGTTTTTT	CASSRNTGWIGELFF
-	TRBV30	TRBJ1-1	-	TGTGCCTGGAGCGCAGGGTACCACCAAGCTTTCTTT	CAWSAGYHQAFF
TRBD2	TRBV5-1	TRBJ2-1	-	TGCGCCAGCAGCTCCTTAGCGGGGGGGGTTCGCAATGAGCAGTTCTTC	CASSSLAGGVRNEQFF
TRBD2	TRBV6-5	TRBJ2-7	few	TGTGCCAGCAGTTATGGACTAGCGGGGAGGTACGAGCAGTACTTC	CASSYGLAGRYEQYF
TRBD2	TRBV5-1	TRBJ2-3	few	TGCGCCAGCAGCTTTAGCGGGGGTGCAGATACGCAGTATTTT	CASSFSGGADTQYF
-	TRBV28	TRBJ2-3	-	TGTGCCAGCAGTGCCCGGGACACCCCACAGTATTTT	CASSARDTPQYF
TRBD1	TRBV7-8	TRBJ1-2	-	TGTGCCAGCAGCCACAGGGGGCAATTTGGCTACACCTTC	CASSHRGQFGYTF
-	TRBV5-1	TRBJ2-1	few	TGCGCCAGCAGCCCCGGTAGGTTTGTGAGGTCAAACAATGAGCAGTTCTTC	CASSPGRFVRSNNEQFF
TRBD2	TRBV18	TRBJ2-3	few	TGTGCCAGCTCACCACGGACTAGCGGGAGCACAGATACGCAGTATTTT	CASSPRTSGSTDTQYF